The 11 T cell receptor beta chains in this list originate from one sample, sequenced in a study of T-cell reconstitution after alpha-beta-depleted transplantation in children. Using unique molecular identifiers, the investigators prepared the TCRbeta library. TCRdb re-analysed the PCR reads in MiXCR, keeping a single row per CDR3 protein. The sample shows approximately 630,000 distinct CDR3 sequences, around 13% of them seen only once. This sample comprised PBMCs, obtained before TCRalphabeta/CD19-depleted stem cell transplant. These receptor sequences come from a girl aged 2 to 10 with congenital amegakaryocytic thrombocytopenia, due to receive a stem cell transplant.

The sample holds a few counts of this clonotype. The chain employs TRBV15 and TRBJ2-1; TRBD2 is a possible D gene (5 bases). The V and J ends lost 0 bases and 2 bases respectively, with 8 bases between them. This CDR3 contains 15 residues. CDR1 LNHNV and CDR2 YYDKDF come from the germline V gene (reference sequence). CDR3 amino acids: CATSRDPGTYNEQFF. CDR3 coding DNA: TGTGCCACCAGCAGAGATCCGGGGACCTACAATGAGCAGTTCTTC.

This clonotype was recorded a few times. The chain employs TRBV28 and TRBJ2-1, with D unresolved. The germline gives CDR1 MDHEN, CDR2 SYDVKM. Trimming removed 7 bases from V and 5 bases from J, with 9 bases in between. This CDR3 has 12 residues. CDR3 in amino acids: CASTYKNNEQFF. DNA of the CDR3: TGTGCCAGCACGTACAAGAACAATGAGCAGTTCTTC.

This clonotype has more than one count but fewer than ten. The chain is built from TRBV6-5 and TRBJ2-7, with TRBD1 matching 7 bases. The CDR3 contains 15 residues. Looked up from germline, CDR1 is MNHEY and CDR2 is SVGAGI. V dropped 4 bases and J dropped 4; count of bases not matched to a gene: 10. The CDR3 region is CASSSPGQIQYEQYF. In DNA form, the CDR3 reads TGTGCCAGCAGTTCTCCGGGACAGATTCAGTACGAGCAGTACTTC.

About this clonotype: Given the absence of the conserved phenylalanine or tryptophan at the CDR3 end, a read error is likely. V gene TRBV11-3 combines with J gene TRBJ2-1; 8 bases match TRBD2. CDR3 length: 22 amino acids. The V gene's germline CDR1 is SGHNT and CDR2 YENEEA. Trimming cost V 5 bases and J 0 bases; bases outside gene matches: 24. CDR3 bases: TGTGCCAGCAGCCTTAGGGTGGGTTGGGCTAGCGGGCAGCCGAGCTCCTACAATGAGCAGTTCTCC. Amino acid sequence: CASSLRVGWASGQPSSYNEQFS.

At least ten counts were recorded for this clonotype. The V gene is TRBV29-1, the J gene TRBJ2-7; a weak D match, TRBD1 (5 bases). The CDR3 runs 13 residues. Looked up from germline, CDR1 is SQVTM and CDR2 is ANQGSEA. V lost 4 bases and J 0 bases, leaving 10 bases between the germline ends. CDR3 in amino acids: CSVGAGNSYEQYF. The CDR3 coding sequence is TGCAGCGTTGGGGCAGGGAACTCCTACGAGCAGTACTTC.

This clonotype was observed a few times. The chain joins TRBV5-1 to TRBJ2-3, with D tentatively TRBD2 (7 bases). CDR3 size: 16 residues. The V end lost 0 bases, the J end lost 4 bases, and 15 bases lay between the germline ends. Germline CDR1 reads SGHRS; CDR2 reads YFSETQ. In DNA form, the CDR3 reads TGCGCCAGCAGCTTGGCGGGGGGCGGGAAAGCAGATACGCAGTATTTT. It codes for CASSLAGGGKADTQYF.

At least ten counts were recorded for this clonotype. The chain carries TRBV7-2 and TRBJ2-7; D not certain. The CDR3 consists of 13 residues. Germline V lookup: CDR1 SGHTA, CDR2 FQGNSA. With 4 bases removed from V and 7 bases from J, the gap between germline ends came to 14 bases. This CDR3 reads CASSSNPGQEQYF. The CDR3 coding sequence is TGTGCCAGCAGCTCGAATCCTGGGCAGGAGCAGTACTTC.

This clonotype was observed a handful of times. The rearrangement links TRBV15 to TRBJ2-5; D not certain. The CDR3 length is 14 residues. V lost 1 base and J 2 bases, leaving 8 bases between the germline ends. The germline V gene has CDR1 LNHNV and CDR2 YYDKDF (reference sequence). The CDR3 region has the DNA TGTGCCACCAGCAGAGGGACGGATCAAGAGACCCAGTACTTC. As protein: CATSRGTDQETQYF.

This chain joins TRBV30 and TRBJ2-1, with 8 bases lining up with TRBD2. Germline trimming cut 6 bases from V and 7 bases from J; bases unmatched to any gene: 8. The CDR3 length is 13 residues. Germline-derived CDR1 and CDR2 are GTSNPN and SVGIG (reference sequence). CDR3 amino acids: CACQREFENEQFF. The CDR3 DNA sequence: TGTGCCTGTCAGCGGGAGTTTGAGAATGAGCAGTTCTTC. Drawing the rest from reference TRBV30 and TRBJ2-1, the complete variable domain is SQTIHQWPATLVQPVGSPLSLECTVEGTSNPNLYWYRQAAGRGLQLLFYSVGIGQISSEVPQNLSASRPQDRQFILSSKKLLLSDSGFYLCACQREFENEQFFGPGTRLTVL.

This clonotype was observed a handful of times. The CDR3 loop reads CASGTDRGSYEQYF. The CDR3 bases are TGCGCCAGCGGAACGGACAGGGGCAGCTACGAGCAGTACTTC. The V and J genes are TRBV5-1 and TRBJ2-7, with TRBD1 identical over 9 bases. The ends lost 7 bases at V and 3 bases at J; junction bases unmatched: 8. The CDR3 consists of 14 residues. CDR1 and CDR2 (germline): SGHRS, YFSETQ. Using reference TRBV5-1 and TRBJ2-7 for the parts outside the CDR3, the full variable domain is KAGVTQTPRYLIKTRGQQVTLSCSPISGHRSVSWYQQTPGQGLQFLFEYFSETQRNKGNFPGRFSGRQFSNSRSEMNVSTLELGDSALYLCASGTDRGSYEQYFGPGTRLTVT.

CDR3 bases: TGTGCCAGCAGCCGGGACTACCGTTCAGATACGCAGTATTTT. This codes for CASSRDYRSDTQYF. The V gene is TRBV6-5, the J gene TRBJ2-3, with 7 bases matching TRBD2. Germline V gene lookup returns CDR1 MNHEY and CDR2 SVGAGI. Trimming took 6 bases from V and 4 from J; bases not matched to a gene: 7. This CDR3 spans 14 amino acids.